This TCR beta chain was observed in a study of CD8 T cells in ankylosing spondylitis. Study-level findings and limits: According to the report, clones linked to the disease were significantly enriched in matched synovial fluid samples taken from ankylosing spondylitis patients. Clones linked to the disease showed a CD8+ phenotype. They occurred at relatively low frequencies in peripheral blood. Some motif variants were previously reported in reactive arthritis synovial fluid and blood.

Germline V gives CDR1 DFQATT, CDR2 SNEGSKA (reference sequence). The CDR3 has 15 amino acids. Unmatched junction bases numbered 6, after V lost 0 bases and J lost 5 bases. This clonotype was picked up many times. The target antigen is unknown. Libraries for TCR beta were made by quantitative 5'-RACE with molecular barcodes. TCRdb itself ran the 5' RACE reads through MiXCR, one entry per CDR3 protein. The table lists about 260,000 distinct CDR3 sequences, around 19% of them singletons, with 7.5% to 9% in the top ten. The receptor was derived from a male donor with ankylosing spondylitis or in good health (not recorded which). The V gene is TRBV20-1, the J gene TRBJ2-1; 8 bases are a match to TRBD2. The sequenced sample consisted of blood, either unsorted or a sorted T cell fraction (not recorded which). The CDR3 coding sequence is TGCAGTGCTAGAGATTGGCGGGAGGCTAACAATGAGCAGTTCTTC. Translation: CSARDWREANNEQFF.